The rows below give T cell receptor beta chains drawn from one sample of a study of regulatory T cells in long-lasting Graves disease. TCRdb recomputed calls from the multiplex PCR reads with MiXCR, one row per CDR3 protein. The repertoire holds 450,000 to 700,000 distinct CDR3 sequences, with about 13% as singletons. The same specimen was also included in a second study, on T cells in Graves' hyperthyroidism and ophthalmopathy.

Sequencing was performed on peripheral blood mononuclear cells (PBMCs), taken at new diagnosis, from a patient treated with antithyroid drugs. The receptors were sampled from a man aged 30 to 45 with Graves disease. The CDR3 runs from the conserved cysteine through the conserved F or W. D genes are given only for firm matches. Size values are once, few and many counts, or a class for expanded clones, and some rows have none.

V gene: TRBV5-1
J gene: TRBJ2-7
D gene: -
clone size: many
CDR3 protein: CASSFEGRKEQYF
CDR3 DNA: TGCGCCAGCAGCTTCGAGGGGAGGAAGGAGCAGTACTTC

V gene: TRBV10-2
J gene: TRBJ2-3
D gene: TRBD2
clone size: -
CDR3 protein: CASSPLAGVSDTQYF
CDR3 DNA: TGCGCCAGCAGTCCCCTAGCGGGAGTATCAGATACGCAGTATTTT

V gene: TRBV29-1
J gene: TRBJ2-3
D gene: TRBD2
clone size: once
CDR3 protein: CSVEGLVGDTQYF
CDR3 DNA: TGCAGCGTTGAGGGACTAGTGGGAGATACGCAGTATTTT

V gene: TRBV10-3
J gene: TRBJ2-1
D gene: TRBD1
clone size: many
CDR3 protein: CAMNRDRAGNEQFF
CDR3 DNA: TGTGCCATGAATCGGGACAGGGCGGGCAATGAGCAGTTCTTC

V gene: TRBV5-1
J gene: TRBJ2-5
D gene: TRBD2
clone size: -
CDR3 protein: CASSQGTSGMETQYF
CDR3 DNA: TGCGCCAGCAGCCAAGGGACTAGCGGGATGGAGACCCAGTACTTC

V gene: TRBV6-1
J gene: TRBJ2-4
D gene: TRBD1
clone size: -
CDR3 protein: CASSLLGQGASKNIQYF
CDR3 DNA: TGTGCCAGCAGCCTCCTTGGACAGGGTGCTTCCAAAAACATTCAGTACTTC

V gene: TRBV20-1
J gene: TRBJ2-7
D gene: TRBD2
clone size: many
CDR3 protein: CSGRLAGDYEQYF
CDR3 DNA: TGCAGTGGACGACTAGCGGGAGACTACGAGCAGTACTTC

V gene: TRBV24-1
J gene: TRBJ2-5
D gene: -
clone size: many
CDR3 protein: CATATGETQYF
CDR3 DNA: TGTGCCACAGCAACAGGAGAGACCCAGTACTTC

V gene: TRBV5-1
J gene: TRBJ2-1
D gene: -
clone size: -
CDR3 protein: CASSWPRERVYNEQFF
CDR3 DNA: TGCGCCAGCAGCTGGCCTCGGGAGAGGGTCTACAATGAGCAGTTCTTC

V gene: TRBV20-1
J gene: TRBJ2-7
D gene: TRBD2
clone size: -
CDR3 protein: CSARAGLPSYEQYF
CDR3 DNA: TGCAGTGCTAGGGCGGGACTACCCTCCTACGAGCAGTACTTC

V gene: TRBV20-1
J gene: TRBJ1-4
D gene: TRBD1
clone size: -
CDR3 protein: CSAPQGALNEKLFF
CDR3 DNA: TGCAGTGCTCCTCAGGGGGCCTTAAATGAAAAACTGTTTTTT

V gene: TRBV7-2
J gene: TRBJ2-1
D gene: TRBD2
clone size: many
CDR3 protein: CASSPSGRRYEQFF
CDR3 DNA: TGTGCCAGCAGCCCTAGCGGGAGGAGGTATGAGCAGTTCTTC

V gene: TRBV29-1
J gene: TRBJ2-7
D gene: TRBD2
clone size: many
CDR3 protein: CSVGPRASGRISYEQYF
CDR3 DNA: TGCAGCGTTGGGCCTCGGGCTAGCGGAAGAATCTCCTACGAGCAGTACTTC

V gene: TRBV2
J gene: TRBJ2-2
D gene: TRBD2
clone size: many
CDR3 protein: CATAPGTSGELFF
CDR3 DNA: TGTGCCACCGCCCCCGGGACTAGCGGGGAGCTGTTTTTT

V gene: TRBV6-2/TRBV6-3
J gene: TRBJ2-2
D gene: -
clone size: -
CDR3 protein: CASSYGGAGTGELFF
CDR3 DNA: TGTGCCAGCAGTTACGGAGGGGCGGGGACCGGGGAGCTGTTTTTT

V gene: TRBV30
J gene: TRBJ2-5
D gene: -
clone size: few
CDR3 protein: CAWSEGVETQYF
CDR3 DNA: TGTGCCTGGAGTGAGGGAGTTGAGACCCAGTACTTC

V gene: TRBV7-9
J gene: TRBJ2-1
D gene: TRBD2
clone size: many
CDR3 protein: CASSSPGGRTSGRTYNEQFF
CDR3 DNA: TGTGCCAGCAGCTCACCGGGCGGTAGGACTAGCGGGAGGACCTACAATGAGCAGTTCTTC

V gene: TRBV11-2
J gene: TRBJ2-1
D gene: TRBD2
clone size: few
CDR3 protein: CASSSQFSGSTYNEQFF
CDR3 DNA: TGTGCCAGCAGCTCCCAATTTAGCGGGAGTACCTACAATGAGCAGTTCTTC

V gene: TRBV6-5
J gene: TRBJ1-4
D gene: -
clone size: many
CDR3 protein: CASSYLVFSAAEKLFF
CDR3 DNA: TGTGCCAGCAGTTACTTGGTTTTCTCGGCGGCGGAAAAACTGTTTTTT

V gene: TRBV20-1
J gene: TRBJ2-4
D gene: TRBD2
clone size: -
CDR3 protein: CSARPGLADLGAKNIQYF
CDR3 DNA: TGCAGTGCAAGACCGGGACTAGCGGATCTAGGTGCCAAAAACATTCAGTACTTC

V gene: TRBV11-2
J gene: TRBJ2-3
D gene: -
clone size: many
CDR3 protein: CASSSVGGRADTQYF
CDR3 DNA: TGTGCCAGCAGCTCCGTGGGGGGCAGAGCAGATACGCAGTATTTT

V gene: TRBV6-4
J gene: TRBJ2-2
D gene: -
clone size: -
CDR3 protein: CASSDSTDSYNTGDLFF
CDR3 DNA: TGTGCCAGCAGTGACTCGACAGATTCCTACAACACCGGGGATCTGTTTTTT

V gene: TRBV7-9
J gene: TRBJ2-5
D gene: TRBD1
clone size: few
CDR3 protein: CASSQTPVGGKETQYF
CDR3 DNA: TGTGCCAGCAGCCAAACCCCTGTAGGGGGCAAGGAGACCCAGTACTTC

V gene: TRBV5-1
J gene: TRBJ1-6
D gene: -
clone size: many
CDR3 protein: CASSPGADSPLHF
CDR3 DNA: TGCGCCAGCAGCCCCGGAGCGGATTCACCCCTCCACTTT

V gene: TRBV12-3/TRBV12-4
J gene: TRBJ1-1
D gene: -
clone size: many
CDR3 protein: CASSPGLTEAFF
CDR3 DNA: TGTGCCAGCAGCCCGGGGCTGACTGAAGCTTTCTTT

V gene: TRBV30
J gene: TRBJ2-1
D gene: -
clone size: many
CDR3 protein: CAWSTAVGREQFF
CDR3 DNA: TGTGCCTGGAGTACCGCGGTCGGAAGGGAGCAGTTCTTC

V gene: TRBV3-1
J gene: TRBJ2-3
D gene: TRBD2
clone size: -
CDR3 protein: CASSQELAGGRDTQYF
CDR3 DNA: TGTGCCAGCAGCCAAGAACTAGCGGGAGGCCGAGATACGCAGTATTTT

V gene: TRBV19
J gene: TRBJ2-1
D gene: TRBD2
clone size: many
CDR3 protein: CASTKLAGGFYNEQFF
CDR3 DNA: TGTGCCAGTACCAAACTAGCGGGAGGATTCTACAATGAGCAGTTCTTC

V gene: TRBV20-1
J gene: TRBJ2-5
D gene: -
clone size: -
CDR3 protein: CSARDLRVNSSRYQETQYF
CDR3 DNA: TGCAGTGCTAGAGATCTTAGGGTAAATAGCTCTCGATACCAAGAGACCCAGTACTTC

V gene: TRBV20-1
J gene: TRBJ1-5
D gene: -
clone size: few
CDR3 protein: CSARDNRGNQPQHF
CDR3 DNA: TGCAGTGCTAGAGATAACCGGGGGAATCAGCCCCAGCATTTT

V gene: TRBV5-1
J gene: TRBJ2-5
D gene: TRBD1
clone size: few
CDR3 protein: CASSFQGARETQYF
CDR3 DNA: TGCGCCAGCAGCTTCCAGGGGGCAAGGGAGACCCAGTACTTC

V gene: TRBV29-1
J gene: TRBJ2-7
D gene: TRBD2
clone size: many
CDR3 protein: CSAWVGGSTHEQYF
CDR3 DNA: TGCAGCGCCTGGGTTGGCGGGAGCACCCACGAGCAGTACTTC

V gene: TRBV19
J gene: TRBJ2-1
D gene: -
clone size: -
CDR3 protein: CASSIEPSEDEQFF
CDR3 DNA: TGTGCCAGTAGTATAGAGCCTAGCGAAGATGAGCAGTTCTTC

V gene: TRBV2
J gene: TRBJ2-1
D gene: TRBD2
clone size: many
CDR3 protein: CASLELAGEAYNEQFF
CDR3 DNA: TGTGCCAGCCTCGAACTAGCGGGAGAGGCCTACAATGAGCAGTTCTTC

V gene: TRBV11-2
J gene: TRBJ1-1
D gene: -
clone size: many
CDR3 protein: CASSPQGRAFF
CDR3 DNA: TGTGCCAGCAGCCCCCAGGGGAGAGCTTTCTTT

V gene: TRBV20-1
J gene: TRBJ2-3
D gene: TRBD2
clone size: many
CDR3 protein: CSARRGLDPTDTQYF
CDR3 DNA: TGCAGTGCTAGACGGGGACTAGACCCCACAGATACGCAGTATTTT

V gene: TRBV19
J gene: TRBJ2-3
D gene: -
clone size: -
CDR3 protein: CASSMGTRTDTQYF
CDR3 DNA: TGTGCCAGTAGTATGGGAACCCGAACAGATACGCAGTATTTT

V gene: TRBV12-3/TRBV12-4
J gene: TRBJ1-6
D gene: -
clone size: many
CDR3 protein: CASSLGGVGNSPLHF
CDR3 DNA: TGTGCCAGCAGTCTCGGCGGGGTTGGTAATTCACCCCTCCACTTT